This entry concerns a single T cell receptor (beta chain). This clone's antigen is unknown. No quality values exist for individual bases; no much larger clone is one base distant. The sample originates from a study of T-cell reconstitution after alpha-beta-depleted transplantation in children (TCRdb year 2016). Background for the entire study: Using TCR repertoire profiling, the study followed T-cell immune reconstitution in a quantitative way in children after TCRalphabeta/CD19-depleted allogeneic hematopoietic cell transplantation. What the study reported, not specific to this receptor: The frequencies of hyperexpanded clones fell over the following months, and after one year, T-cell counts and TCRbeta diversity were mostly attributed to newly produced T cells. The high TCRbeta diversity at day 60 in some patients was ascribed to recipient T cells and intrathymic progenitors that had survived conditioning. About two months after transplant, the apparently early recovery of alphabetaT-cell counts reportedly depended on just several hundred clones that had expanded rapidly and came from non-depleted graft cells.

This specimen's treatment or condition label, interpreted: allogeneic hematopoietic cell transplantation with graft depleted of TCRalphabeta T cells and CD19 B cells. The children who served as transplant recipients had been given grafts of TCRalphabeta/CD19-depleted allogeneic hematopoietic cells. As encoded in the germline V gene, CDR1 is MDHEN while CDR2 is SYDVKM. V and J lose 6 bases and 0 bases, and a span of 12 bases separates them. The CDR3 sequence holds 14 residues, the cysteine and phenylalanine included. The DNA shown is the 42-base CDR3, in frame from base 1. The library relied on PCR. For sequencing, an Illumina HiSeq 2500 was employed. TCR libraries were prepared with molecular barcoding, using unique molecular identifiers to normalize TCRbeta repertoire quantification. TCRdb's own reprocessing of the public reads used fastp at Q25 and MiXCR and kept productive beta chains. CDR3 protein sequences are deduplicated, and each keeps its most common genes and DNA. Present in this sample are 250,000 to 350,000 distinct CDR3 sequences, around 25% of which were seen just once. The ten largest account for about a tenth of the sample.

The receptor was isolated from a male patient between 10 and 17 years old who had a stem cell transplant for acute lymphoblastic leukemia, so the T cells may come from the graft donor. The sequencing used PBMCs, mostly from graft donor cells, collected 180 days after TCRalphabeta/CD19-depleted stem cell transplant. This chain joins TRBV28 to TRBJ2-7, with the D gene call left open. The CDR3 in this case is CASSSTLSSYEQYF. Here is the DNA: TGTGCCAGCAGCTCGACTTTGAGCTCCTACGAGCAGTACTTC.